The clone carrying this T cell receptor beta chain came up many times. The J segment lost 5 bases and the V segment lost 4 bases, leaving 9 bases of the junction unmatched. The CDR3 extends over 15 amino acids. Germline V gene lookup returns CDR1 LGHNA and CDR2 YSLEER. MiXCR, run by TCRdb on the 5' RACE reads, gives a single entry per CDR3 protein. The sample carries approximately 250,000 distinct CDR3 sequences, approximately 3.5% recorded once. The sample is drawn from a study of T cells after yellow fever vaccination. The receptor's source is a man younger than 30 who received the YFV17D yellow fever vaccine. Sequencing used PBMCs, obtained 15 days after the yellow fever booster vaccination. This chain uses TRBV4-3 with TRBJ2-5; 8 bases agree with TRBD1. This CDR3 reads CASSLTGQGGETQYF. DNA for the CDR3: TGCGCCAGCAGCCTTACAGGACAGGGTGGTGAGACCCAGTACTTC.